This TCR beta chain was sequenced for a study of T cell responses to AZD1222 COVID-19 vaccine. Some clones are missing from TCRdb's copy, which holds only in-frame ones; the method was immunoSEQ multiplex PCR. The sample contains roughly 110,000 clones, around 91% of which appear only once. Findings and caveats of the study: Sampled repertoires all dated from after the peak T cell response.

There are 15 residues in the CDR3. V lost 2 bases, J lost 0 bases, and 8 bases lay in between. Germline CDR1 MNHEY, CDR2 SVGEGT. For this clone: Antigen: not known.

This material consisted of peripheral blood, taken on day 0 of AZD1222 vaccination. This chain links TRBV6-2 or TRBV6-3 with TRBJ2-4; D uncertain. The receptor's source is an adult in good health. The CDR3 here is CASSYRNLAKNIQYF. The CDR3 coding sequence is TGTGCCAGCAGTTACCGGAATCTAGCCAAAAACATTCAGTACTTC.